This TCR beta chain is drawn from a study of shared clonotypes between healthy human individuals. About the study: Those who served as donors were a couple of women and three men between the ages of 18 and 49.

Germline CDR1 is MNHEY and CDR2 is SMNVEV (reference sequence). The CDR3 is 12 residues long. Trimming removed 2 bases from V and 10 bases from J, with 9 bases in between. In the original workflow: Filtering differed for immunoSEQ, which gave only junction sequences without quality scores. Sequenced by immunoSEQ multiplex PCR; TCRdb stores in-frame clones only, minus some. That table is the source of V, J and clone size, and D and trimming were worked out from the DNA. The table has around 2.3 million clones, approximately 94% seen once. Negatively enriched CD4+ T cells were divided by CD45RA into naive and memory.

The TCR sequence derives from a man between 18 and 29 years old in good health. The sequenced material came from naive CD4+ T cells sorted from blood. Subset denoted: CD45RA+ positively selected. This sequence joins TRBV27 and TRBJ2-1, with no clear D. This chain's CDR3 is CASSLGPTEQFF. CDR3 in DNA: TGTGCCAGCAGTTTAGGTCCAACGGAGCAGTTCTTC.